This T cell receptor (beta chain) was obtained from a study of STAT5B mutations in CD4+ large granular lymphocyte leukemia. Notes on this clone: The target antigen is unknown.

The junction had 5 bases not matched to a gene; V was cut back by 0 bases and J by 1 base. The CDR3 has 17 amino acids. The V gene's germline CDR1 is SGHTA and CDR2 FQGNSA. Points from the study as a whole: Without putative leukemic clones, patient CD4-sorted repertoires remained more clonal than healthy CD4+ repertoires. Top patient clones used TRBV06 genes more often: 8/27 versus 2/35 in controls. Roughly a quarter of private leukemic clonotypes occurred rarely in other patients' non-leukemic repertoires.

Generated by immunoSEQ multiplex PCR, the TCRdb table keeps only in-frame clones and is missing some. This table has 25,000 to 30,000 clones, roughly 75% appearing once. The clonotype was recovered from a human donor in good health. This rearrangement joins TRBV7-2 to TRBJ2-1, with 8 bases identical to TRBD2. Material: CD4+ T cells from blood buffy coats. For the CDR3, the DNA is TGTGCCAGCAGCTTAGCACCAGCGGGAGTTTCCTACAATGAGCAGTTCTTC. Protein sequence: CASSLAPAGVSYNEQFF.